Each of the 17 T cell receptor beta chains below was sequenced from the same sample in a study of cytomegalovirus exposure and HLA in healthy donors. The PCR ran on 60 Vbeta and 13 Jbeta primers. Produced via immunoSEQ multiplex PCR; TCRdb's table is partial and in-frame only. The sample carries roughly 130,000 clones, approximately 80% recorded once. The sequenced material came from PBMCs. All receptors come from a man in his forties in good health and CMV-seronegative.

V is TRBV27 and J is TRBJ2-3; TRBD2 aligns across 11 bases. Per the germline V gene, CDR1 is MNHEY and CDR2 is SMNVEV (reference sequence). The CDR3 length is 16 residues. The V segment lost 2 bases and the J segment 5 bases; nucleotides outside the gene matches: 6. CDR3 region: CASSLLAGGGGDTQYF. CDR3 in DNA: TGTGCCAGCAGTTTACTAGCGGGGGGCGGTGGAGATACGCAGTATTTT.

This rearrangement joins TRBV7-8 to TRBJ1-4; tentative D call: TRBD1 (6 bases). This CDR3 contains 17 residues. V gave up 0 bases and J gave up 6 bases, with 17 bases separating them. The germline V gene encodes CDR1 SGHVS and CDR2 FQNEAQ. Here the CDR3 reads CASSLAPRGGLDEKLFF. CDR3 DNA: TGTGCCAGCAGCTTAGCGCCTCGGGGGGGCCTGGATGAAAAACTGTTTTTT.

The gene calls are TRBV19 and TRBJ2-2, with TRBD1 as a possible D gene (5 bases). Germline CDR1 and CDR2: LNHDA and SQIVND (reference sequence). The CDR3 extends over 15 amino acids. V lost 2 bases, J lost 3 bases, and 10 bases lay in between. The CDR3 reads CASSIWGGHTGELFF. As DNA, the CDR3 is TGTGCCAGTAGTATATGGGGCGGACACACCGGGGAGCTGTTTTTT.

The genes are TRBV2 and TRBJ2-2; D might be TRBD2 (6 bases). V lost 6 bases and J lost 6, with 14 bases in between. This CDR3 region has 14 residues. Germline lookup yields CDR1 SNHLY and CDR2 FYNNEI. The CDR3 DNA sequence: TGTGCCAGCAGCTCGGGACTCCCGGCCGGGGAGCTGTTTTTT. It encodes CASSSGLPAGELFF.

J is TRBJ2-7 and V is TRBV5-4; D is uncertain. V lost 0 bases and J 0 bases, leaving 7 bases between the germline ends. Germline V gives CDR1 SGHNT, CDR2 YYREEE (reference sequence). The CDR3 is 14 residues long. The CDR3: CASSLDASSYEQYF. The DNA for the CDR3 is TGTGCCAGCAGCTTGGATGCTAGCTCCTACGAGCAGTACTTC.

J is TRBJ1-1 and V is TRBV10-2; 7 nucleotides match TRBD1. This CDR3 comprises 14 residues. With 0 bases clipped from V and 5 bases from J, the junction kept 3 bases outside the gene matches. Germline CDR1 is WSHSY and CDR2 is SAAADI. The CDR3: CASSESGGKTEAFF. In DNA form, the CDR3 reads TGCGCCAGCAGTGAGTCAGGGGGCAAGACTGAAGCTTTCTTT.

CDR3 DNA: TGTGCCAGCAGTACTCCGACTAGCGGATCCTACGAGCAGTACTTC. It is translated as CASSTPTSGSYEQYF. The rearrangement links TRBV25-1 to TRBJ2-7, with 9 positions matching TRBD2. The germline V gene has CDR1 MGHDK and CDR2 SYGVNS. This CDR3 region has 15 residues. Trimming cost V 5 bases and J 1 base; bases outside gene matches: 6.

This sequence joins TRBV5-4 and TRBJ1-1; TRBD1 might be the D (5 bases). The V gene lost 4 bases and the J gene lost 0 bases, with 7 bases spanning the gap. CDR3 size: 13 residues. Looked up from germline, CDR1 is SGHNT and CDR2 is YYREEE (reference sequence). The CDR3 loop reads CASSQDMNTEAFF. The CDR3 nucleotides are TGTGCCAGCAGCCAGGACATGAACACTGAAGCTTTCTTT. Together with reference TRBV5-4 and TRBJ1-1, the CDR3 gives the full variable domain: ETGVTQSPTHLIKTRGQQVTLRCSSQSGHNTVSWYQQALGQGPQFIFQYYREEENGRGNFPPRFSGLQFPNYSSELNVNALELDDSALYLCASSQDMNTEAFFGQGTRLTVV.

This chain connects TRBV6-1 to TRBJ2-1; 10 bases align to TRBD1. Germline trimming cut 6 bases from V and 7 bases from J; bases unmatched to any gene: 3. The CDR3 has 13 residues. Germline V gene data show CDR1 as MNHNS and CDR2 as SASEGT. CDR3 DNA sequence: TGTGCCAGCAGGACAGGGGGCACAAATGAGCAGTTCTTC. Its translation is CASRTGGTNEQFF.

The rearrangement joins TRBV6-5 to TRBJ1-6; 8 nucleotides match TRBD1. V shed 4 bases, J shed 9 bases, and the junction held 8 bases outside the gene matches. Germline V CDR1 and CDR2: MNHEY, SVGAGI. The CDR3 runs 15 residues. The chain's CDR3 is CASSFLRDRSSPLHF. The CDR3 DNA sequence: TGTGCCAGCAGTTTCCTCCGGGACAGGAGTTCACCCCTCCACTTT.

In its sample, this clone was seen once. The rearrangement joins TRBV29-1 to TRBJ2-1; D remains ambiguous. Trimming removed 7 bases from V and 4 bases from J, with 11 bases in between. The CDR3 has 12 residues. Germline values: CDR1 SQVTM, CDR2 ANQGSEA. The CDR3 DNA follows: TGCAGCGCCCGGCCGGGTTACAATGAGCAGTTCTTC. Its protein is CSARPGYNEQFF.

The gene calls are TRBV19 and TRBJ1-1; 8 bases align to TRBD1. V trimming: 7 bases; J trimming: 4 bases; junction bases outside the gene matches: 5. Germline V gene sequence: CDR1 LNHDA, CDR2 SQIVND (reference sequence). This CDR3 region has 13 residues. CDR3 protein: CASTLTGGTEAFF. The CDR3, as DNA: TGTGCCAGTACCCTAACAGGGGGCACTGAAGCTTTCTTT.

The rearrangement uses TRBV6-5 and TRBJ1-1, with 7 bases aligning to TRBD1. CDR3 length equals 13 residues. In germline, CDR1 is MNHEY, CDR2 SVGAGI. V was clipped by 7 bases and J by 1 base; unmatched bases: 3. The CDR3 coding sequence is TGTGCCAGCACCCGGGACAGGAACACTGAAGCTTTCTTT. It yields the protein CASTRDRNTEAFF.

The V call is TRBV19, the J call TRBJ2-5, with D tentatively TRBD2 (6 bases). V was clipped by 6 bases and J by 5 bases, with 16 bases between them. Germline CDR1 and CDR2: LNHDA and SQIVND (reference sequence). This CDR3 comprises 14 residues. The chain's CDR3 is CASRTDKGGETQYF. The CDR3 DNA is TGTGCCAGTAGGACAGATAAGGGAGGCGAGACCCAGTACTTC.

The chain links TRBV11-2 to TRBJ2-7; 11 bases align to TRBD1. This CDR3 comprises 15 residues. V shed 1 base, J shed 4 bases, and the junction held 3 bases outside the gene matches. Germline lookup yields CDR1 SGHAT and CDR2 FQNNGV. The CDR3 nucleotides read TGTGCCAGCAGCTTAGCCGGGACAGGGGGATACGAGCAGTACTTC. This sequence encodes CASSLAGTGGYEQYF.

This chain connects TRBV5-1 to TRBJ2-3; no definite D call. The CDR3 length is 12 residues. V was trimmed by 0 bases and J by 5 bases, leaving 4 bases between them. Germline V gene data show CDR1 as SGHRS and CDR2 as YFSETQ. The CDR3 coding sequence is TGCGCCAGCAGCTTGGACGGAGATACGCAGTATTTT. Amino acid sequence: CASSLDGDTQYF.

The chain carries TRBV14 and TRBJ2-7, with 13 bases matching TRBD2. Germline trimming cut 6 bases from V and 5 bases from J; bases unmatched to any gene: 7. The CDR3 consists of 15 residues. Germline assignment: CDR1 SGHDN and CDR2 FVKESK. CDR3 sequence: CASSRTSGGLDEQYF. The CDR3 DNA is TGTGCCAGCAGTCGGACTAGCGGGGGCCTCGACGAGCAGTACTTC.